The 14 T cell receptor beta chains in this list originate from one sample, sequenced in a study of T cells in Graves' hyperthyroidism and ophthalmopathy. RNA transcripts gave rise to amplified TCR beta CDR3 regions. In the first-round RT-PCR of the TCR CDR3, the HTBI primer set was used. TCRdb processed the multiplex PCR reads anew with MiXCR; each CDR3 protein has one entry. Of 380,000 or so distinct CDR3 sequences listed, about a fifth are singletons. The sample comprised blood. The receptors were sampled from a woman between 18 and 30 years old with Graves' hyperthyroidism.

In the case of this clonotype: A much larger clonotype is one base distant, so this may be a read error. The conserved closing phenylalanine or tryptophan is absent in this CDR3, likely reflecting a read error. This CDR3 reads CASSRLHGTAEAFL. CDR3 nucleotides: TGTGCCAGCAGCCGACTACATGGAACAGCTGAAGCTTTCTTG. The chain links TRBV7-9 to TRBJ1-1; no reliable D call. The CDR3 consists of 14 residues. Germline CDR1 reads SEHNR; CDR2 reads FQNEAQ (reference sequence). V dropped 5 bases and J dropped 6 bases, with 16 bases sitting between them.

This clonotype appeared many times. The rearrangement links TRBV7-8 to TRBJ2-7, with D perhaps TRBD2 (6 bases). V was shortened by 3 bases and J by 3 bases, with 21 bases between the two germline ends. This CDR3 is 17 amino acids long. Germline-derived CDR1 and CDR2 are SGHVS and FQNEAQ. CDR3 region: CASSLGRLVFASYEQYF. The CDR3 DNA reads TGTGCCAGCAGCTTGGGTAGACTAGTTTTTGCCAGCTACGAGCAGTACTTC.

This clonotype has only a few counts. The rearrangement uses TRBV6-1 and TRBJ2-2, with 7 bases identical to TRBD1. With 7 bases clipped from V and 7 bases from J, the junction kept 15 bases outside the gene matches. This CDR3 spans 16 amino acids. Germline assignment: CDR1 MNHNS and CDR2 SASEGT. CDR3 amino acids: CASTRSGPGGVGELFF. As DNA, the CDR3 is TGTGCCAGCACAAGGTCGGGACCAGGGGGAGTCGGGGAGCTGTTTTTT.

There are many counts of this clonotype. This chain joins TRBV6-1 and TRBJ1-2; possible D gene TRBD1, 6 bases. This CDR3 contains 13 residues. Germline CDR1 reads MNHNS; CDR2 reads SASEGT. Trimming cost V 2 bases and J 7 bases, with 11 bases left between them. In nucleotides, the CDR3 is TGTGCCAGCAGTGAATCAGGGGCGCTTGGCTACACCTTC. It specifies CASSESGALGYTF.

The V gene is TRBV2, the J gene TRBJ1-1, with D tentatively TRBD1 (5 bases). CDR1 is SNHLY and CDR2 is FYNNEI in the germline V gene. This CDR3 comprises 14 residues. V shed 6 bases and J shed 5 bases, with 16 bases lying between them. The CDR3 region is CASSPQVFLTEAFF. CDR3 in DNA: TGTGCCAGCAGCCCACAGGTCTTTCTGACTGAAGCTTTCTTT. The variable domain in full, completed from reference TRBV2 and TRBJ1-1, reads EPEVTQTPSHQVTQMGQEVILRCVPISNHLYFYWYRQILGQKVEFLVSFYNNEISEKSEIFDDQFSVERPDGSNFTLKIRSTKLEDSAMYFCASSPQVFLTEAFFGQGTRLTVV.

This clonotype came up many times. The chain recombines TRBV28 with TRBJ1-2, with D possibly TRBD1 on 6 matching bases. The germline gives CDR1 MDHEN, CDR2 SYDVKM. V was trimmed by 5 bases and J by 4 bases, leaving 17 bases between them. This CDR3 is built from 15 residues. Written as DNA, the CDR3 is TGTGCCAGCAGTATCACAGGGACCTATTCCTATGGCTACACCTTC. Translating it yields CASSITGTYSYGYTF.

This clonotype was found many times. The rearrangement joins TRBV7-8 to TRBJ1-1; 7 positions agree with TRBD1. V gave up 4 bases and J gave up 1 base; unmatched junction bases: 9. The CDR3 contains 16 residues. Germline assignment: CDR1 SGHVS and CDR2 FQNEAQ. The CDR3 region has the DNA TGTGCCAGCAGCTCACTTGGGGGACAGAAGAACACTGAAGCTTTCTTT. Its translation: CASSSLGGQKNTEAFF.

This clonotype has ten or more counts. The rearrangement links TRBV6-2 or TRBV6-3 to TRBJ2-7, with 8 bases that match TRBD2. Trimming took 6 bases from V and 7 from J; bases not matched to a gene: 11. The CDR3 is 14 amino acids. CDR1 is MNHEY, CDR2 SVGEGT, per germline. The CDR3 loop is CASRTLGTRAEQYF. The CDR3 region has the DNA TGTGCCAGCAGGACTCTCGGGACTAGGGCAGAGCAGTACTTC.

This clonotype was picked up many times. The chain employs TRBV7-2 and TRBJ1-2, with D perhaps matching TRBD1 (6 bases). CDR1 and CDR2 from the germline V gene are SGHTA and FQGNSA. The CDR3 has 15 residues. V dropped 1 base and J dropped 2 bases, with 11 bases sitting between them. Here the CDR3 DNA reads TGTGCCAGCAGCTTAGTTCCAGGGGTGAACTATGGCTACACCTTC. Protein: CASSLVPGVNYGYTF.

This clonotype was seen repeatedly, ten times or more. The chain couples TRBV5-1 to TRBJ2-2; D not certain. The CDR3 extends over 15 amino acids. CDR1 is SGHRS and CDR2 is YFSETQ in the germline V gene. Trimming removed 1 base at V and 4 bases at J, with 11 bases between. CDR3 sequence (DNA): TGCGCCAGCAGCTTGAGCCGGACGAGCACCGGGGAGCTGTTTTTT. Translated, it gives CASSLSRTSTGELFF.

This clonotype has at least ten counts. CDR3 residues: CASSPGTTHTGELFF. CDR3 bases: TGTGCCAGCAGCCCCGGGACTACGCACACCGGGGAGCTGTTTTTT. This chain links TRBV6-2 or TRBV6-3 with TRBJ2-2, with TRBD2 matching over 7 bases. With 6 bases clipped from V and 3 bases from J, the junction kept 7 bases outside the gene matches. Germline CDR1 MNHEY, CDR2 SVGEGT. The CDR3 has 15 residues.

This clonotype was seen at least ten times. This sequence joins TRBV5-1 and TRBJ1-1; possible D gene TRBD1, 5 bases. Trimming took 4 bases from V and 10 from J, leaving 11 bases between them. This CDR3 region has 11 residues. The germline CDR1 and CDR2 sequences are SGHRS and YFSETQ. The CDR3 DNA sequence: TGCGCCAGCAGCCGGGGGGAGGGAGCTTTCTTT. As protein: CASSRGEGAFF. The whole variable domain, filled in from reference TRBV5-1 and TRBJ1-1, reads KAGVTQTPRYLIKTRGQQVTLSCSPISGHRSVSWYQQTPGQGLQFLFEYFSETQRNKGNFPGRFSGRQFSNSRSEMNVSTLELGDSALYLCASSRGEGAFFGQGTRLTVV.

This clonotype was counted ten times or more. The CDR3 sequence is CASSLTPGSGNTIYF. In nucleotides, the CDR3 is TGTGCCAGCAGCTTGACACCCGGCTCTGGAAACACCATATATTTT. The chain combines TRBV12-3 or TRBV12-4 with TRBJ1-3, with D hard to call. V lost 6 bases and J lost 0, with 12 bases in between. The CDR3 spans 15 residues.

This clonotype came up many times. The chain carries TRBV20-1 and TRBJ1-1; the D gene is possibly TRBD1 (6 bases). Germline assignment: CDR1 DFQATT and CDR2 SNEGSKA (reference sequence). V lost 6 bases and J lost 1, with 18 bases in between. The CDR3 extends over 15 amino acids. The CDR3, as DNA: TGCAGTGCGAGACCCGGACAGAGCTGGAACACTGAAGCTTTCTTT. It specifies CSARPGQSWNTEAFF.